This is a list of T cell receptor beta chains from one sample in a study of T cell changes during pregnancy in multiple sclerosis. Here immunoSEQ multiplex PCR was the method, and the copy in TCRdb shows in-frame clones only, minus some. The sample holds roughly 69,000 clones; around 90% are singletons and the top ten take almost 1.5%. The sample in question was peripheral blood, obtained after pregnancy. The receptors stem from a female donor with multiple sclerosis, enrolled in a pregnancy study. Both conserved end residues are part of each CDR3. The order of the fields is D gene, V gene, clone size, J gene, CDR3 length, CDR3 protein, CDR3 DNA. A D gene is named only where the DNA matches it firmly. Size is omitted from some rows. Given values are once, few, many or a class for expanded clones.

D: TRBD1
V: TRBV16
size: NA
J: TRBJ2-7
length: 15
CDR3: CASSHQTGGSYEQYF
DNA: TGTGCCAGCAGCCACCAGACAGGGGGTTCCTACGAGCAGTACTTC

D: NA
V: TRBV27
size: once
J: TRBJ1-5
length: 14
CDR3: CASSLGTLNQPQHF
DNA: TGTGCCAGCAGTTTAGGCACGTTGAATCAGCCCCAGCATTTT

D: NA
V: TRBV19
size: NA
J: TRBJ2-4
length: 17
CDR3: CASSIGPGSPRWNIQYF
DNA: TGTGCCAGTAGTATTGGGCCGGGAAGCCCGAGATGGAACATTCAGTACTTC

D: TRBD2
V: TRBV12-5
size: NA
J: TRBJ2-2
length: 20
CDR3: CASGLLKPGLAGGAAGELFF
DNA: TGTGCTAGTGGTTTGCTTAAACCGGGACTAGCGGGAGGGGCGGCCGGGGAGCTGTTTTTT

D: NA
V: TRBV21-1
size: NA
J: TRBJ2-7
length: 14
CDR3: CASSKGRDLYEQYF
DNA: TGTGCCAGCAGCAAAGGTCGGGATCTCTACGAGCAGTACTTC

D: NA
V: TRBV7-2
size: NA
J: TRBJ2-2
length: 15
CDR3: CASSLSTANTGELFF
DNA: TGTGCCAGCAGCTTAAGCACCGCGAACACCGGGGAGCTGTTTTTT

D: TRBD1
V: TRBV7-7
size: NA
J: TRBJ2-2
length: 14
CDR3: CASGTGGGTGELFF
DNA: TGTGCCAGCGGGACAGGGGGCGGCACCGGGGAGCTGTTTTTT

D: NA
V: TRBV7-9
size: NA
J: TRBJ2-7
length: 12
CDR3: CASSRTGDEQYF
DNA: TGTGCCAGCAGCCGGACGGGGGACGAGCAGTACTTC

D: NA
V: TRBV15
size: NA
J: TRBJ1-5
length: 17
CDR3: CATSRVWRGPENQPQHF
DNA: TGTGCCACCAGCAGAGTTTGGAGGGGCCCCGAAAATCAGCCCCAGCATTTT

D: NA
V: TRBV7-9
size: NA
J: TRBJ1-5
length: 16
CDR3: CASSLGGQGYNQPQHF
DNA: TGTGCCAGCAGCTTAGGGGGCCAGGGATACAATCAGCCCCAGCATTTT

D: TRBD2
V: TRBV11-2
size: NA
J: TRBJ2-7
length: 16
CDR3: CASSRGRLAGSYEQYF
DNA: TGTGCCAGCAGTCGCGGCCGGCTAGCGGGCTCCTACGAGCAGTACTTC

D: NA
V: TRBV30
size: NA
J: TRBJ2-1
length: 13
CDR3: CAWSPGGWDREFF
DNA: TGTGCCTGGAGTCCGGGAGGGTGGGACAGAGAGTTCTTC

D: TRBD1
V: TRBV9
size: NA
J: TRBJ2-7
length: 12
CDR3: CASGQGSYEQYF
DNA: TGTGCCAGCGGACAGGGGAGCTACGAGCAGTACTTC

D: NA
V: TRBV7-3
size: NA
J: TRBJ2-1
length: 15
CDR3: CASSLRLGGYNEQFF
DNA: TGTGCCAGCAGCTTAAGGTTAGGCGGGTACAATGAGCAGTTCTTC

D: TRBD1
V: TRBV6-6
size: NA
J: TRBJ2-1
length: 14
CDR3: CASSPDRFYNEQFF
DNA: TGTGCCAGCAGTCCGGACAGGTTCTACAATGAGCAGTTCTTC

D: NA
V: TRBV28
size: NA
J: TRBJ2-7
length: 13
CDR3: CASSSADNYEQYF
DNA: TGTGCCAGCAGTTCCGCCGACAACTACGAGCAGTACTTC

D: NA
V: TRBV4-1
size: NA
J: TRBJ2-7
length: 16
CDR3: CASSQVNLVNFDEQYF
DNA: TGCGCCAGCAGCCAAGTGAACCTAGTAAATTTCGACGAGCAGTACTTC

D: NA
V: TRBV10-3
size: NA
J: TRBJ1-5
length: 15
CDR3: CAISPQGRSNQPQHF
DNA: TGTGCCATCAGCCCACAGGGTCGTAGCAATCAGCCCCAGCATTTT

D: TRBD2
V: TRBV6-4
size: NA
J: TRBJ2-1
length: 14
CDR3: CASRPSGRSNEQFF
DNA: TGTGCCAGCAGGCCTAGCGGGAGAAGCAATGAGCAGTTCTTC

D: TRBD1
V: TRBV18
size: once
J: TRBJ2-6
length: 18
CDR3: CASSPRTGVSSGANVLTF
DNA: TGTGCCAGCTCACCAAGGACAGGGGTCTCCTCTGGGGCCAACGTCCTGACTTTC

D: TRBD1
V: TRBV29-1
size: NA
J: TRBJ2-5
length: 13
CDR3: CSVGARGQETQYF
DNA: TGCAGCGTTGGAGCCAGGGGGCAGGAGACCCAGTACTTC

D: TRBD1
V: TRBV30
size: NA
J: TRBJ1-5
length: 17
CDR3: CAWSFYYGQGGNQPQHF
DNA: TGTGCCTGGAGTTTTTATTACGGACAGGGTGGCAATCAGCCCCAGCATTTT

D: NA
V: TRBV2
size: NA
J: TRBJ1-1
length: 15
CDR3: CASNIPGLMNTEAFF
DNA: TGTGCCAGCAATATTCCGGGACTCATGAACACTGAAGCTTTCTTT

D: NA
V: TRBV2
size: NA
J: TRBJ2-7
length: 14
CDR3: CASSEHGVPHEQYF
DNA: TGTGCCAGCAGTGAACACGGGGTCCCCCACGAGCAGTACTTC

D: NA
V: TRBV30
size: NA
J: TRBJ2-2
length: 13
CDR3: CAWSVRDTGELFF
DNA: TGTGCCTGGAGTGTGCGGGACACCGGGGAGCTGTTTTTT

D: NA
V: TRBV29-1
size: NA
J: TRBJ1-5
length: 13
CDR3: CSVQENSNQPQHF
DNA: TGCAGCGTACAGGAAAATAGCAATCAGCCCCAGCATTTT

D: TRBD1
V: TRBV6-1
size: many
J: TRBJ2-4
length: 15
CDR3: CASSEGETGANIQYF
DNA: TGTGCCAGCAGTGAAGGGGAGACAGGGGCGAACATTCAGTACTTC

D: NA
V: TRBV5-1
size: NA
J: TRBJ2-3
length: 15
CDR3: CASRSPGVVTDTQYF
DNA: TGCGCCAGCAGATCCCCCGGGGTGGTGACAGATACGCAGTATTTT

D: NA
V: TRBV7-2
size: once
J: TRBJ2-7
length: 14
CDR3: CASSRGDPGGEQYF
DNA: TGTGCCAGCAGCAGGGGAGACCCCGGGGGCGAGCAGTACTTC

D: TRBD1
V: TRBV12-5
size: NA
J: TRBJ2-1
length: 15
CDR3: CASGTGTGRVNERFF
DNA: TGTGCTAGTGGTACCGGGACAGGGCGTGTCAATGAGCGGTTCTTC

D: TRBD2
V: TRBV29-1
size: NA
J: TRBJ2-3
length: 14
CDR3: CSVVSGRATDTQYF
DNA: TGCAGCGTTGTCAGCGGGAGGGCAACAGATACGCAGTATTTT

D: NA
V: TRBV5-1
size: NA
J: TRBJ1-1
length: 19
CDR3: CASSFGGRILWRTNTEAFF
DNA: TGCGCCAGCAGCTTCGGGGGGCGGATTTTATGGAGGACGAACACTGAAGCTTTCTTT

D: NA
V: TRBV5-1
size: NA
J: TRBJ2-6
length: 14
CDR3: CASGGLSGANVLTF
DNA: TGCGCCAGCGGCGGGCTCTCTGGGGCCAACGTCCTGACTTTC

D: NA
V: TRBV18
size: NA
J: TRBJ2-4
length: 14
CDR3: CASSPAGTKNIQYF
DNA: TGTGCCAGCTCACCAGCGGGAACTAAAAACATTCAGTACTTC

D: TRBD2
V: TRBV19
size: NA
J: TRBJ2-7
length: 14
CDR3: CATKLAGGTYEQYF
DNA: TGTGCCACCAAACTAGCGGGAGGAACCTACGAGCAGTACTTC

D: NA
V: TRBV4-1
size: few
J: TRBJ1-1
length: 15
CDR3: CASSQDSGFSTEAFF
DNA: TGCGCCAGCAGCCAAGATTCGGGATTCAGCACTGAAGCTTTCTTT

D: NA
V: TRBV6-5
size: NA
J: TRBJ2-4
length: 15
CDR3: CASSYQEGGVNIQYF
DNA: TGTGCCAGCAGTTACCAGGAAGGGGGAGTTAACATTCAGTACTTC

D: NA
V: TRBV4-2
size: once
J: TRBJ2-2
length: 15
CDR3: CASSQPDRNTGELFF
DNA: TGTGCCAGCAGCCAACCGGACAGGAACACCGGGGAGCTGTTTTTT

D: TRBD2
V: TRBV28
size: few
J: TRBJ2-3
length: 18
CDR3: CASSPYPSGTSMSDTQYF
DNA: TGTGCCAGCAGCCCGTACCCTAGCGGGACCTCCATGTCAGATACGCAGTATTTT

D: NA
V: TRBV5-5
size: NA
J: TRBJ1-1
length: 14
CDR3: CASSQTQGRTEAFF
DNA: TGTGCCAGCAGCCAAACACAGGGCCGCACTGAAGCTTTCTTT

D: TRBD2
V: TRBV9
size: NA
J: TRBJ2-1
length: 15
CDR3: CASSVEAGAVNEQFF
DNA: TGTGCCAGCAGCGTAGAAGCGGGAGCGGTCAATGAGCAGTTCTTC

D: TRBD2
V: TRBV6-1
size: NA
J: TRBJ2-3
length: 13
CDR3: CASSERETDTQYF
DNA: TGTGCCAGCAGTGAGCGGGAGACAGATACGCAGTATTTT

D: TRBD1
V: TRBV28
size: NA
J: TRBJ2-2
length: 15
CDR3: CASSGQGATTGELFF
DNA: TGTGCCAGCAGTGGACAGGGGGCGACCACCGGGGAGCTGTTTTTT

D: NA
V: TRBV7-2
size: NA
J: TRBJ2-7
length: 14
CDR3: CASSLVAGSYEQYF
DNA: TGTGCCAGCAGCTTAGTGGCGGGAAGCTACGAGCAGTACTTC

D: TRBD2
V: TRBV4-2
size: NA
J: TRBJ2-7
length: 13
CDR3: CASSQGTSPEQYF
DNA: TGTGCCAGCAGCCAAGGGACTAGCCCCGAGCAGTACTTC

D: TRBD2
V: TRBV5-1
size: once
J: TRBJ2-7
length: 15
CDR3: CASSLGGLGTYEQYF
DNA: TGCGCCAGCAGCTTGGGGGGACTAGGCACCTACGAGCAGTACTTC